This T cell receptor (beta chain) stems from a study of OX40 agonist ivuxolimab in advanced cancers. Study at large: As their treatment, patients were administered ivuxolimab, an agonistic anti-OX40 (CD134) antibody. Patients were infused with ivuxolimab every 2 weeks at 0.01 to 10 mg/kg. The mean age was 60 years, ranging from roughly 23 to 79, with around four fifths of participants male.

People who had autoimmune disease history or systemic immunosuppression were excluded. The CDR3 extends over 16 amino acids. CDR1 SGHNT and CDR2 YENEEA come from the germline V gene. V lost 6 bases and J lost 1, with 18 bases in between. Assay: immunoSEQ multiplex PCR; the TCRdb copy retains only in-frame clones and omits some. The data hold 65,000 to 90,000 clones, with 65% to 90% observed a single time. The input for sequencing was CD4+ or CD8+ T cells sorted from blood, taken in a trial of the OX40 agonist ivuxolimab. This chain links TRBV11-3 with TRBJ1-1; a weak D match, TRBD1 (6 bases). The clonotype originates from an adult with an advanced solid tumor such as melanoma, head and neck, liver or kidney cancer. The CDR3 nucleotides are TGTGCCAGCAGTAAAGGGGGGCAGGGAACGAACACTGAAGCTTTCTTT. It encodes CASSKGGQGTNTEAFF.